This is a list of T cell receptor beta chains from one sample in a study of PD-1 blockade in classical Hodgkin lymphoma. Sequencing was performed with immunoSEQ multiplex PCR; in TCRdb, only in-frame clones are kept and a portion is missing. This table holds about 7,300 clones, about three quarters found once. The sample consisted of CD8+ T cells from blood, taken before the fourth cycle of nivolumab. The receptors were sampled from a human donor with classical Hodgkin lymphoma. Both conserved end residues are part of each CDR3. The order of the fields is J gene, CDR3 length, V gene, CDR3 protein.

TRBJ1-2	15	TRBV5-6	CASSPTPGYSGGYTF
TRBJ2-7	12	TRBV7-6	CASSSVPREQYF
TRBJ1-1	14	TRBV7-9	CASSLEGGNTEAFF
TRBJ1-1	14	TRBV19	CASSWTGFNTEAFF
TRBJ1-2	13	TRBV29-1	CSPQERHGYGYTF
TRBJ2-7	14	TRBV5-2	CASSLVGRHYEQYF
TRBJ1-6	16	TRBV11-2	CASSLDLTGWNSPLHF
TRBJ1-1	15	TRBV5-6	CASSQQVWGNTEAFF
TRBJ2-1	15	TRBV7-3	CASSLSLAGGNEQFF
TRBJ1-2	17	TRBV5-6	CASSLKGPTYINYGYTF
TRBJ2-7	15	TRBV25-1	CASSGWKANSYEQYF
TRBJ1-2	14	TRBV5-6	CASSLPGTPYGYTF
TRBJ1-2	13	TRBV6-1	CASSENSNYGYTF
TRBJ1-1	14	TRBV10-3	CAISESAQNTEAFF
TRBJ2-5	13	TRBV5-5	CASSFDRGETQYF
TRBJ2-1	13	TRBV6-1	CARRLAGYNEQFF
TRBJ2-7	14	TRBV4-3	CASSRTSDSYEQYF
TRBJ2-3	15	TRBV5-1	CASSRGTGFTDTQYF
TRBJ1-2	17	TRBV5-8	CASSPDRGRLWWYGYTF
TRBJ1-3	16	TRBV19	CASSPWTASSGNTIYF
TRBJ2-6	16	TRBV7-6	CASSLEIWAGANVLTF
TRBJ2-1	18	TRBV14	CASSHWTHPRDTTKEQFF
TRBJ1-4	14	TRBV2	CASSEPDPNEKLFF
TRBJ2-5	15	TRBV5-5	CASSSSAWGLETQYF
TRBJ1-1	14	TRBV5-6	CASSRDSMNTEAFF
TRBJ2-7	15	TRBV9	CASSVSGDTSYEQYF
TRBJ1-1	16	TRBV5-6	CASSPAGGASYTEAFF
TRBJ1-1	14	TRBV5-5	CASRRDPRDTEAFF
TRBJ2-7	16	TRBV9	CASSAADRNPTTEQYF
TRBJ1-1	13	TRBV19	CASSLGSNTEAFF